The 21 T cell receptor beta chains below were found in one sample sequenced in a study of OX40 agonist ivuxolimab in advanced cancers. Generated by immunoSEQ multiplex PCR, the TCRdb table keeps only in-frame clones and is missing some. This table holds tens of thousands of clones, 75% to 90% found once. Material: CD4+ or CD8+ T cells sorted from blood, obtained in a trial of the OX40 agonist ivuxolimab. These receptors all stem from an adult with an advanced solid tumor such as melanoma, head and neck, liver or kidney cancer.

The rearrangement joins TRBV6-1 to TRBJ2-2, with D perhaps matching TRBD1 or TRBD2 (6 bases each). V lost 2 bases and J lost 7, with 14 bases in between. Germline CDR1 reads MNHNS; CDR2 reads SASEGT. This CDR3 is built from 15 residues. The CDR3 region is CASSEWGALGGELFF. DNA of the CDR3: TGTGCCAGCAGTGAATGGGGGGCACTGGGCGGGGAGCTGTTTTTT.

This chain links TRBV7-8 with TRBJ2-3, with 14 bases fitting TRBD2. V was clipped by 5 bases and J by 6 bases; unmatched bases: 4. The CDR3 is made up of 15 amino acids. The V gene's germline CDR1 is SGHVS and CDR2 FQNEAQ. CDR3 region: CASSRLAGGPDTQYF. For the CDR3, the DNA is TGTGCCAGCAGCCGACTAGCGGGAGGGCCGGATACGCAGTATTTT.

The chain combines TRBV5-1 with TRBJ2-5; TRBD1 agrees at 7 bases. Losses at the gene ends were 0 bases for V and 4 bases for J; bases not matched to a gene: 6. In germline, CDR1 is SGHRS, CDR2 YFSETQ. This CDR3 is 15 amino acids long. CDR3 loop: CASSLGGGASETQYF. CDR3 DNA sequence: TGCGCCAGCAGCTTGGGAGGGGGCGCTTCAGAGACCCAGTACTTC.

The rearrangement joins TRBV28 to TRBJ1-6, with D perhaps TRBD1 (5 bases). Germline values: CDR1 MDHEN, CDR2 SYDVKM. CDR3 length: 17 amino acids. Trimming stripped 5 bases from V and 6 bases from J, with 20 bases between. The CDR3 loop reads CASSKPSRGGLNSPLHF. The CDR3 region has the DNA TGTGCCAGCAGTAAACCTTCTCGGGGGGGTCTTAATTCACCCCTCCACTTT.

The chain combines TRBV9 with TRBJ1-5; a possible D gene is TRBD1 (5 bases). This CDR3 has 16 residues. Germline V gene lookup returns CDR1 SGDLS and CDR2 YYNGEE. The V end was cut by 0 bases, the J end by 2 bases, with 12 bases between. CDR3 nucleotide sequence: TGTGCCAGCAGCGTAGGGGCGGGGGAAGGCAATCAGCCCCAGCATTTT. It specifies CASSVGAGEGNQPQHF.

The chain uses TRBV12-5 and TRBJ2-1; perhaps TRBD1 as D (6 bases). Germline V CDR1 and CDR2: LGHNT, FRNRAP. V lost 1 base, J lost 6 bases, and 10 bases lay in between. The CDR3 extends over 14 amino acids. Here the CDR3 DNA reads TGTGCTAGTGGTTTGGAGGACAGTCGCAATGAGCAGTTCTTC. It encodes CASGLEDSRNEQFF.

This clone was detected a few times. The chain employs TRBV29-1 and TRBJ1-1; 7 bases align to TRBD1. Trimming removed 6 bases from V and 0 bases from J; junction bases left unmatched: 7. This CDR3 spans 14 amino acids. Germline CDR1 and CDR2: SQVTM and ANQGSEA. The DNA of the CDR3 is TGCAGCGTGGACCGGGACAGCCTGAACACTGAAGCTTTCTTT. This encodes CSVDRDSLNTEAFF.

This chain joins TRBV5-1 and TRBJ1-2, with D perhaps TRBD1 (5 bases). CDR1 and CDR2 (germline): SGHRS, YFSETQ. This CDR3 is built from 14 residues. Trimming removed 0 bases at V and 4 bases at J, with 10 bases between. CDR3 nucleotides: TGCGCCAGCAGCTTGGACGTGACAGTCTATGGCTACACCTTC. It encodes CASSLDVTVYGYTF.

V gene TRBV5-1 combines with J gene TRBJ2-6; D not certain. The CDR3 totals 14 residues. Trimming removed 4 bases at V and 2 bases at J, with 7 bases between. Germline CDR1 and CDR2: SGHRS and YFSETQ. The CDR3 spells CASSLNPGANVLTF. In nucleotides, the CDR3 is TGCGCCAGCAGCCTGAACCCTGGGGCCAACGTCCTGACTTTC.

This chain's CDR3 is CASRRPNEQFF. CDR3 nucleotide sequence: TGTGCCAGTAGACGCCCTAATGAGCAGTTCTTC. The chain recombines TRBV19 with TRBJ2-1; no reliable D call. The CDR3 is 11 amino acids. Germline lookup yields CDR1 LNHDA and CDR2 SQIVND (reference sequence). The ends were cut back, 6 bases at V and 7 bases at J, with 7 bases in the middle. The full variable domain, its missing parts supplied by reference TRBV19 and TRBJ2-1, is DGGITQSPKYLFRKEGQNVTLSCEQNLNHDAMYWYRQDPGQGLRLIYYSQIVNDFQKGDIAEGYSVSREKKESFPLTVTSAQKNPTAFYLCASRRPNEQFFGPGTRLTVL.

The J gene is TRBJ1-2, the V gene TRBV19; 7 positions match TRBD1. With V trimmed by 7 bases and J by 1 base, 15 bases remained unmatched. The CDR3 runs to 17 residues. Germline loops: CDR1 LNHDA, CDR2 SQIVND (reference sequence). The CDR3 region has the DNA TGTGCCAGTAATCCGACAGGGAGTAAGGGTCTTAACTATGGCTACACCTTC. Its translation is CASNPTGSKGLNYGYTF. Based on the CDR3 plus reference TRBV19 and TRBJ1-2, the full variable domain is DGGITQSPKYLFRKEGQNVTLSCEQNLNHDAMYWYRQDPGQGLRLIYYSQIVNDFQKGDIAEGYSVSREKKESFPLTVTSAQKNPTAFYLCASNPTGSKGLNYGYTFGSGTRLTVV.

This chain uses TRBV28 with TRBJ1-5; D is unresolved. In germline, CDR1 is MDHEN, CDR2 SYDVKM. The CDR3 contains 12 residues. V was clipped by 6 bases and J by 9 bases, with 12 bases between them. The CDR3 sequence is CASSEDRGPQHF. The CDR3 DNA reads as TGTGCCAGCAGCGAAGATCGAGGGCCCCAGCATTTT.

The gene calls are TRBV6-1 and TRBJ1-1, with D tentatively TRBD1 (6 bases). Trimming stripped 8 bases from V and 3 bases from J, with 13 bases between. Germline CDR1 and CDR2: MNHNS and SASEGT. The CDR3 spans 13 residues. The DNA of the CDR3 is TGTGCCAGCCGCCGAAAGGGGGACACTGAAGCTTTCTTT. It yields the protein CASRRKGDTEAFF.

The chain is built from TRBV7-2 and TRBJ1-2, with 7 bases fitting TRBD1. The trim removed 7 bases at V and 2 bases at J, leaving 7 bases unmatched. The length of the CDR3 is 14 residues. The germline CDR1 and CDR2 sequences are SGHTA and FQGNSA. In nucleotides, the CDR3 is TGTGCCAGCACCACGGGGACAGAAAACTATGGCTACACCTTC. Residues: CASTTGTENYGYTF.

The chain joins TRBV4-1 to TRBJ1-2; D is undetermined. The CDR3 extends over 13 amino acids. V lost 1 base and J lost 4, with 7 bases in between. The V gene's germline CDR1 is MGHRA and CDR2 YSYEKL. CDR3 residues: CASSQVAGYGYTF. Here the CDR3 DNA reads TGCGCCAGCAGCCAAGTTGCGGGCTATGGCTACACCTTC.

V is TRBV27 and J is TRBJ2-1; 16 bases are a match to TRBD2. CDR1 is MNHEY and CDR2 is SMNVEV in the germline V gene (reference sequence). The CDR3 has 15 amino acids. J gave up 9 bases and V 6 bases, and 5 bases lay outside the gene matches. The CDR3 sequence: CASRIGTSGRVEQFF. The DNA for the CDR3 is TGTGCCAGCAGAATCGGGACTAGCGGGAGGGTTGAGCAGTTCTTC.

The chain has TRBV21-1 and TRBJ1-5. TRBV21-1 has pseudogene status. The CDR3 spans 10 residues. CDR3 in amino acids: CARLVQPQHF. The CDR3 DNA reads as TGTGCCAGACTAGTTCAGCCCCAGCATTTT.

This clone was counted once. The chain is built from TRBV7-2 and TRBJ2-2; 8 bases fit TRBD1. Germline V gene lookup returns CDR1 SGHTA and CDR2 FQGNSA. The length of the CDR3 is 15 residues. Trimming at V came to 7 bases and at J to 4 bases, leaving 8 bases not matched to a gene. In DNA, the CDR3 is TGTGCCAGCATCAAGGACAGGGCGGGCACCGGGGAGCTGTTTTTT. This codes for CASIKDRAGTGELFF.

The chain recombines TRBV30 with TRBJ2-2, with TRBD2 matching over 9 bases. From germline, CDR1 is GTSNPN and CDR2 SVGIG (reference sequence). Unmatched junction bases numbered 1, after V lost 2 bases and J lost 6 bases. This CDR3 contains 13 residues. DNA for the CDR3: TGTGCCTGGAGTCGACTAGCGGCCGGGGAGCTGTTTTTT. It yields the protein CAWSRLAAGELFF.

The CDR3 protein is CAWSIGTGRQPQHF. The CDR3 nucleotides read TGTGCCTGGAGTATTGGGACAGGGCGTCAGCCCCAGCATTTT. This chain uses TRBV30 with TRBJ1-5; the match to TRBD1 covers 9 bases. The ends lost 2 bases at V and 6 bases at J; junction bases unmatched: 5. The CDR3 runs 14 residues. In germline, CDR1 is GTSNPN, CDR2 SVGIG (reference sequence).

This clone was seen more than once but under ten times. The V call is TRBV28, the J call TRBJ1-3; D remains unclear. The CDR3 length is 13 residues. Germline V gene sequence: CDR1 MDHEN, CDR2 SYDVKM. The V and J ends lost 7 bases and 0 bases respectively, with 7 bases between them. The CDR3 nucleotides are TGTGCCAGCAAGGTTAGCTCTGGAAACACCATATATTTT. This encodes CASKVSSGNTIYF.